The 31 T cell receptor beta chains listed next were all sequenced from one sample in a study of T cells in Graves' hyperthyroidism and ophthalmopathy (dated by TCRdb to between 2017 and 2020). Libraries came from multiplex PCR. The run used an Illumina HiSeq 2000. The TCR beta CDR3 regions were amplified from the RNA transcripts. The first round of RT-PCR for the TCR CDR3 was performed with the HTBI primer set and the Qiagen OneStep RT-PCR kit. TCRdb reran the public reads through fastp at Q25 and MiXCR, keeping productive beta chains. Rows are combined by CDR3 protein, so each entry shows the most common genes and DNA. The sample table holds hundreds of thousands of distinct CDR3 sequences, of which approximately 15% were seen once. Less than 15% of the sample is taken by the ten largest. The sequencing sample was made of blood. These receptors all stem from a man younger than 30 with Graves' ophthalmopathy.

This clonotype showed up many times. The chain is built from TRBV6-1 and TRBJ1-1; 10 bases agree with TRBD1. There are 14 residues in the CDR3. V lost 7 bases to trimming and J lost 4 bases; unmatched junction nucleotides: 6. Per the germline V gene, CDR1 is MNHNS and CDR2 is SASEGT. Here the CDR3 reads CASTSRTGGTEAFF. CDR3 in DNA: TGTGCCAGCACGTCGAGGACAGGGGGCACTGAAGCTTTCTTT.

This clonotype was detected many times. The CDR3 bases are TGTGCCAGCAGCTTAGGGCAACCGGGGGAGACCCAGTACTTC. It is translated as CASSLGQPGETQYF. The gene calls are TRBV11-2 and TRBJ2-5; D perhaps matches TRBD2 (5 bases). Looked up from germline, CDR1 is SGHAT and CDR2 is FQNNGV. The CDR3 runs to 14 residues. With 1 base removed from V and 5 bases from J, the gap between germline ends came to 11 bases.

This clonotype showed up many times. Written as DNA, the CDR3 is TGTGCCAGCAGCTTGAGACAGTCTAATGAAAAACTGTTTTTT. Its translation is CASSLRQSNEKLFF. The chain employs TRBV7-8 and TRBJ1-4; D perhaps matches TRBD1 (5 bases). The V end lost 3 bases, the J end lost 3 bases, and 8 bases lay between the germline ends. The CDR3 runs 14 residues. Germline V gene sequence: CDR1 SGHVS, CDR2 FQNEAQ.

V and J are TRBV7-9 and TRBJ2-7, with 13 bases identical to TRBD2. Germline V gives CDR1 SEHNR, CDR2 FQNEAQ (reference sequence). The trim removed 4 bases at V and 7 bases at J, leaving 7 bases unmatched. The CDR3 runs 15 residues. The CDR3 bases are TGTGCCAGCAGCTCCTATCGGACTAGCGGGAGAGAGCAGTACTTC. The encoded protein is CASSSYRTSGREQYF.

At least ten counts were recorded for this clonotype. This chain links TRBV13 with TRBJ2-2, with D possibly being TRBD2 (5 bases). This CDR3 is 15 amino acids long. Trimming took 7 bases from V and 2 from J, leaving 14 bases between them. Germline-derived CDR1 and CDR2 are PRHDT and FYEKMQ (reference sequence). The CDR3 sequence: CASNREHLNTGELFF. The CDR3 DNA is TGTGCCAGCAACCGGGAACACTTAAACACCGGGGAGCTGTTTTTT. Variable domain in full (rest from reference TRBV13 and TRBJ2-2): AAGVIQSPRHLIKEKRETATLKCYPIPRHDTVYWYQQGPGQDPQFLISFYEKMQSDKGSIPDRFSAQQFSDYHSELNMSSLELGDSALYFCASNREHLNTGELFFGEGSRLTVL.

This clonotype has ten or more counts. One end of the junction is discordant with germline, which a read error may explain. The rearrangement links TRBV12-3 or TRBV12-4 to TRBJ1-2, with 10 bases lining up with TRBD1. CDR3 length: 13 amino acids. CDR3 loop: CASSLGDRGPDPF. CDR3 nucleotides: TGTGCCAGCAGTTTGGGGGACAGGGGTCCTGACCCCTTC.

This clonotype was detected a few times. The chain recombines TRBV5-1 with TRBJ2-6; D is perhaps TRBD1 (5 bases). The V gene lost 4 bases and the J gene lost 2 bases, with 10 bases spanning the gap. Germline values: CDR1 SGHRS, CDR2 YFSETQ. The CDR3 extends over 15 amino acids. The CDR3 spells CASSAGFAGANVLTF. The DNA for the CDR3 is TGCGCCAGCAGCGCAGGGTTCGCTGGGGCCAACGTCCTGACTTTC.

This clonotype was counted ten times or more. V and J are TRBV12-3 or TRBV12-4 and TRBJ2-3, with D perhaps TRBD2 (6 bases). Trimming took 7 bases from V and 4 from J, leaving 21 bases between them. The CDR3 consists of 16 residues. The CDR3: CASIKVSAGSSDTQYF. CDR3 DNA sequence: TGTGCCAGCATTAAAGTGTCGGCGGGAAGTTCAGATACGCAGTATTTT.

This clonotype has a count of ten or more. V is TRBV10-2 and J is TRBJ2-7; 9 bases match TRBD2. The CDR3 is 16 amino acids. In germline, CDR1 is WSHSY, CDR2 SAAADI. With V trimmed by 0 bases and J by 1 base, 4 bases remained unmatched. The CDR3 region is CASSESTGLASYEQYF. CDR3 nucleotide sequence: TGCGCCAGCAGTGAGTCGACTGGACTAGCGTCCTACGAGCAGTACTTC.

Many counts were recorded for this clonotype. CDR3 in DNA: TGTGCCAGCAGTTTAGAAGCGGCGGACACCGGGGAGCTGTTTTTT. Its translation: CASSLEAADTGELFF. The V and J genes are TRBV12-3 or TRBV12-4 and TRBJ2-2; D perhaps matches TRBD2 (5 bases). The germline V and J ends were trimmed by 1 base and 3 bases, with 9 bases remaining between them. The CDR3 sequence is 15 residues long.

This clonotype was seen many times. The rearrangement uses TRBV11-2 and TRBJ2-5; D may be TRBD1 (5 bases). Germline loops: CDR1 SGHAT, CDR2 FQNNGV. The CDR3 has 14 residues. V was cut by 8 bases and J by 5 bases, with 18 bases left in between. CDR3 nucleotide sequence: TGTGCCAGCGAAGGGCAAGGGGCTTGGGAGACCCAGTACTTC. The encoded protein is CASEGQGAWETQYF.

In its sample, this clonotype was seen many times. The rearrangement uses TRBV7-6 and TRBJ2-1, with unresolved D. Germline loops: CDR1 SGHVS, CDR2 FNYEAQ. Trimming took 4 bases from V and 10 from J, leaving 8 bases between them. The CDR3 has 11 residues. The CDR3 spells CASSSNQEQFF. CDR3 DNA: TGTGCCAGCAGCTCGAACCAGGAGCAGTTCTTC.

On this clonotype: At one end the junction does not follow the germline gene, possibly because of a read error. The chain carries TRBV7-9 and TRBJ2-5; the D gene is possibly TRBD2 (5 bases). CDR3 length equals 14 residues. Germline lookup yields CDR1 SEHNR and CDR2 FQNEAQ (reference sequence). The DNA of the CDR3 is TGTGCCAGCAGCTCGGAGGTGTGGCAAGAGGCCCAGTACTTC. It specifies CASSSEVWQEAQYF.

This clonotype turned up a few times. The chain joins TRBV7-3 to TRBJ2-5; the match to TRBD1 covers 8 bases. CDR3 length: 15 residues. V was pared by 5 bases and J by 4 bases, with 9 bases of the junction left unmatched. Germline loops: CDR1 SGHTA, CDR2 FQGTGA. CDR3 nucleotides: TGTGCCAGCAGCCCAACACAGGGGGTAGGAGAGACCCAGTACTTC. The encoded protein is CASSPTQGVGETQYF.

This CDR3 is CASSLRDSRTDTQYF. CDR3 coding DNA: TGTGCCAGCAGTTTAAGGGACTCCCGCACAGATACGCAGTATTTT. The chain employs TRBV12-3 or TRBV12-4 and TRBJ2-3; possible D gene TRBD2, 6 bases. V was pared by 2 bases and J by 1 base, with 10 bases between. The CDR3 length is 15 residues.

CDR3 in amino acids: CASSFSRDSYEQFF. Written as DNA, the CDR3 is TGTGCCAGCAGCTTTTCCAGGGACTCCTACGAGCAGTTCTTC. The chain links TRBV7-2 to TRBJ2-7; a possible D gene is TRBD2 (6 bases). Judging by the DNA end, TRBJ2-1 fits better; the J call may be wrong. The V gene's germline CDR1 is SGHTA and CDR2 FQGNSA. The CDR3 totals 14 residues.

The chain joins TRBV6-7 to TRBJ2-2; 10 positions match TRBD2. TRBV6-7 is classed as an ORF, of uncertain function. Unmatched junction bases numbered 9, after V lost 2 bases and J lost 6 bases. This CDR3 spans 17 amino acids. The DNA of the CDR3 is TGTGCCAGCAGTTACCTTAGGCTAGCGGGAGCTCCCGGGGAGCTGTTTTTT. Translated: CASSYLRLAGAPGELFF.

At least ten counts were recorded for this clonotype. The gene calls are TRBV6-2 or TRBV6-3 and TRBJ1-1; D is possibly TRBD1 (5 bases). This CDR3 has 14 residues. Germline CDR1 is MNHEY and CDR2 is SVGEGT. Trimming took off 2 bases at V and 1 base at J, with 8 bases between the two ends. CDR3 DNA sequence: TGTGCCAGCAGTTACAGGGGCCCGAACACTGAAGCTTTCTTT. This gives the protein CASSYRGPNTEAFF.

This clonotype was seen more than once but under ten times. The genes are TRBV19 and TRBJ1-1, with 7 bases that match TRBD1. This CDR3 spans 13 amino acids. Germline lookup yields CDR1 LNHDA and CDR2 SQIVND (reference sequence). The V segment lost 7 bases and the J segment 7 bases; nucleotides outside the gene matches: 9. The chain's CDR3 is CASKLGGRHEAFF. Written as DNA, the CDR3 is TGTGCCAGTAAGTTAGGGGGCAGGCATGAAGCTTTCTTT.

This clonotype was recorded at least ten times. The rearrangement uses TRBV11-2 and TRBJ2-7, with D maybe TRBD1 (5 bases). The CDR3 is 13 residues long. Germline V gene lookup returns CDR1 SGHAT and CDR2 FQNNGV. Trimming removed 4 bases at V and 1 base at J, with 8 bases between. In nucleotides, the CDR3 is TGTGCCAGCAGCTACTCAGGGTCCTACGAGCAGTACTTC. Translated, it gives CASSYSGSYEQYF.

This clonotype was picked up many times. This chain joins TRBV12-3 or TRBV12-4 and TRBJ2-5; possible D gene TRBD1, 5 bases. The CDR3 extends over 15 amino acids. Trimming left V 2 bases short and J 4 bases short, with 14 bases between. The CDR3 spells CASSLTAQGVETQYF. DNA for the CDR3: TGTGCCAGCAGTTTAACAGCTCAGGGTGTAGAGACCCAGTACTTC.

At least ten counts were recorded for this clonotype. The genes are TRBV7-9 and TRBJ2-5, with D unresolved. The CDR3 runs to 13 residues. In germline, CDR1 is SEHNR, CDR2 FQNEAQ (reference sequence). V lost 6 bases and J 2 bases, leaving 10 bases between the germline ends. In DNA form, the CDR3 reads TGTGCCAGCAGATACACCCGGCAAGAGACCCAGTACTTC. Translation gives CASRYTRQETQYF.

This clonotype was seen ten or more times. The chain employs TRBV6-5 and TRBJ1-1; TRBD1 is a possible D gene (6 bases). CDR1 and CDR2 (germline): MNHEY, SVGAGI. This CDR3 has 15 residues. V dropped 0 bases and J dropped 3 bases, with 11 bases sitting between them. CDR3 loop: CASSYSGARYTEAFF. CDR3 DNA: TGTGCCAGCAGTTACTCGGGGGCGAGGTACACTGAAGCTTTCTTT.

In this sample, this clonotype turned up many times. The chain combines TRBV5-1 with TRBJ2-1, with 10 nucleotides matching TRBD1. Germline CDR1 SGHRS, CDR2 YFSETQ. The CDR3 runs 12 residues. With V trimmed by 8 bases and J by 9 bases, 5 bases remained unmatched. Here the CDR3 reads CASRTGGSEQFF. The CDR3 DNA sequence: TGCGCCAGTCGGACAGGGGGGAGTGAGCAGTTCTTC.

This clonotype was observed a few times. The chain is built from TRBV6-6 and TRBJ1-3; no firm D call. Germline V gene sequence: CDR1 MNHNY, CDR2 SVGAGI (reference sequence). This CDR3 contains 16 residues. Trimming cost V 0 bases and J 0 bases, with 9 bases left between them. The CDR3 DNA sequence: TGTGCCAGCAGTTACTCTCGACCGATCTCTGGAAACACCATATATTTT. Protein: CASSYSRPISGNTIYF.

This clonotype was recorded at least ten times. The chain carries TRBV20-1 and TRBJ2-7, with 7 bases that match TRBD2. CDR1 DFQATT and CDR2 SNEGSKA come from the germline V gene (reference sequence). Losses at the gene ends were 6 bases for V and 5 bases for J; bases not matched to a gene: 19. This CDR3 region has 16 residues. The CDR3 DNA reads TGCAGTGCACCGGGCCAGGGTGCGGGAGTAGACCACGAGCAGTACTTC. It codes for CSAPGQGAGVDHEQYF.

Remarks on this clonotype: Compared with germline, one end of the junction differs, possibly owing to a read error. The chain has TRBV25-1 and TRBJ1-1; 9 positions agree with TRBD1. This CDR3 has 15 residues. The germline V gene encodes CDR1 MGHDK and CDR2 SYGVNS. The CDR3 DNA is TGTACCAGCAGTCTTACAGGGGGCGGACGCTATGGAGCTTTCTTT. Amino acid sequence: CTSSLTGGGRYGAFF.

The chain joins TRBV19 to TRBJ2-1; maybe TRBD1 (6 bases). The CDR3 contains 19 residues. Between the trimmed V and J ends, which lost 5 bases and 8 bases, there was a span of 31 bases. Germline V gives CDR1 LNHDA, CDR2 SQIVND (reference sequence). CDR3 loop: CASSVLIQGGGRHLDEQFF. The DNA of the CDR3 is TGTGCCAGTAGTGTCCTAATACAGGGTGGTGGAAGGCATCTCGATGAGCAGTTCTTC.

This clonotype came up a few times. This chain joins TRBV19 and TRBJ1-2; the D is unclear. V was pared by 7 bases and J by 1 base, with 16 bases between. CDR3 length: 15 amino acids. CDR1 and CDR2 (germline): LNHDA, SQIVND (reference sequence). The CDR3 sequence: CASKQAGSGNYGYTF. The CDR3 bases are TGTGCCAGTAAGCAGGCGGGAAGTGGTAACTATGGCTACACCTTC.

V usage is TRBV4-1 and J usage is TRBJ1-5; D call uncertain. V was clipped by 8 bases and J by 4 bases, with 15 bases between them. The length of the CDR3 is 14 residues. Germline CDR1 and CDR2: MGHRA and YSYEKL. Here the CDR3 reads CASSDGRSNQPQHF. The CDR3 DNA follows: TGCGCCAGCTCGGACGGGAGAAGTAATCAGCCCCAGCATTTT.

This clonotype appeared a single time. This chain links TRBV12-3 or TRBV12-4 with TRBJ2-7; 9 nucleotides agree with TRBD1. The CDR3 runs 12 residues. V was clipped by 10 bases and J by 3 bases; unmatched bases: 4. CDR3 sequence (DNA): TGTGCCACAGGACAGGGGTTCTACGAGCAGTACTTC. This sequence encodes CATGQGFYEQYF.